Below are 9 T cell receptor beta chains sequenced from a single sample in a study of T cell responses to AZD1222 COVID-19 vaccine. Here immunoSEQ multiplex PCR was the method, and the copy in TCRdb shows in-frame clones only, minus some. The sample has about 110,000 clones, approximately 90% seen once. The sequencing used peripheral blood, collected on day 0 of AZD1222 vaccination. These receptors came from an adult in good health.

The gene calls are TRBV24-1 and TRBJ1-2, with unresolved D. Trimming shortened V by 4 bases and J by 0 bases, and 8 bases separated the two germline ends. The CDR3 spans 14 residues. The germline V gene has CDR1 KGHDR and CDR2 SFDVKD. This chain's CDR3 is CATSDARTNYGYTF. The CDR3 DNA reads TGTGCCACCAGTGACGCCAGGACTAACTATGGCTACACCTTC.

Comment on this clone: This same CDR3 is encoded by further DNA sequences in the sample. This sequence joins TRBV19 and TRBJ1-5; 8 bases fit TRBD1. The CDR3 is made up of 15 amino acids. Trimming cost V 5 bases and J 2 bases; bases outside gene matches: 5. Germline loops: CDR1 LNHDA, CDR2 SQIVND (reference sequence). The CDR3 DNA reads as TGTGCCAGTAGTGACCAGGGGGCTGGCAATCAGCCCCAGCATTTT. Translation: CASSDQGAGNQPQHF.

The chain couples TRBV28 to TRBJ1-2, with 7 bases fitting TRBD1. Trimming at V came to 6 bases and at J to 4 bases, leaving 5 bases not matched to a gene. The CDR3 totals 13 residues. Germline V gene lookup returns CDR1 MDHEN and CDR2 SYDVKM. This CDR3 reads CASSPDRAYGYTF. In DNA form, the CDR3 reads TGTGCCAGCAGCCCTGACAGGGCCTATGGCTACACCTTC.

This clone appeared once. The chain joins TRBV3-1 (or the pseudogene TRBV3-2) to TRBJ1-2, with D perhaps TRBD1 (6 bases). CDR1 is LGHDT, CDR2 YNNKEL, per germline (reference sequence). There are 14 residues in the CDR3. Deletions cut 3 bases from V and 4 bases from J, with 12 bases between. In DNA form, the CDR3 reads TGTGCCAGCAGCCAGGCGACAGGATCCTATGGCTACACCTTC. The encoded protein is CASSQATGSYGYTF.

The genes are TRBV6-5 and TRBJ1-4; D uncertain. Per germline, CDR1 MNHEY and CDR2 SVGAGI. The CDR3 loop spans 13 amino acids. The germline V and J ends were trimmed by 6 bases and 5 bases, with 10 bases remaining between them. Written as DNA, the CDR3 is TGTGCCAGCAGGACGGGATCGAATGAAAAACTGTTTTTT. The encoded protein is CASRTGSNEKLFF.

The rearrangement links TRBV7-2 to TRBJ2-7; D uncertain. With 1 base removed from V and 2 bases from J, the gap between germline ends came to 12 bases. The CDR3 is 15 amino acids. Germline CDR1 is SGHTA and CDR2 is FQGNSA. The CDR3 DNA reads TGTGCCAGCAGCTTAGTGTCGCAGCCTGCCTACGAGCAGTACTTC. This gives the protein CASSLVSQPAYEQYF.

The chain links TRBV12-3 or TRBV12-4 to TRBJ1-2; 9 bases align to TRBD1. V shed 5 bases and J 8 bases; nucleotides not matched to a gene: 6. The CDR3 covers 13 residues. In nucleotides, the CDR3 is TGTGCCAGCAGTGCGGGACAGGGATACGGCTACACCTTC. It codes for CASSAGQGYGYTF.

The V and J genes are TRBV28 and TRBJ1-1, with D perhaps matching TRBD1 (5 bases). The CDR3 totals 15 residues. V lost 5 bases and J 0 bases, leaving 13 bases between the germline ends. Germline values: CDR1 MDHEN, CDR2 SYDVKM. The CDR3 sequence is CASSAPTAMNTEAFF. DNA for the CDR3: TGTGCCAGCAGTGCCCCGACAGCCATGAACACTGAAGCTTTCTTT.

The rearrangement joins TRBV6-5 to TRBJ2-5, with 14 bases fitting TRBD2. J lost 5 bases, V lost 5 bases, and 4 bases had no gene match. The CDR3 totals 15 residues. In germline, CDR1 is MNHEY, CDR2 SVGAGI. CDR3 coding DNA: TGTGCCAGCAGTCTGGGACTAGCGGGGGATGAGACCCAGTACTTC. As protein: CASSLGLAGDETQYF.